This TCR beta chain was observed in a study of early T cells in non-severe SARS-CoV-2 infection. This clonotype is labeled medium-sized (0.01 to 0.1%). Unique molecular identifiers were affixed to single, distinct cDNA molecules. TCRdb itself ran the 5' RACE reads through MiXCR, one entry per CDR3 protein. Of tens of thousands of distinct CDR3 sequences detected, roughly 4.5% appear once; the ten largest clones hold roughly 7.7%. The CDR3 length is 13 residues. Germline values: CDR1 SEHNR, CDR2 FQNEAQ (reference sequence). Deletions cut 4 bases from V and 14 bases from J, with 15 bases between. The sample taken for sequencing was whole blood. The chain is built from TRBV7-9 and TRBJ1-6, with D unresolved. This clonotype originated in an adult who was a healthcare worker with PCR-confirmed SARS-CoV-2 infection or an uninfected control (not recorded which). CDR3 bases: TGTGCCAGCAGCTCCATGTTGGCCGCCACCCTCCACTTT. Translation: CASSSMLAATLHF.